This T cell receptor (beta chain) was profiled in a study of OX40 agonist ivuxolimab in advanced cancers. Some background on the complete study: The costimulatory receptor OX40 (CD134) was targeted by ivuxolimab, a fully human IgG2 agonistic monoclonal antibody. Three dose-escalation patients achieved partial responses, one with hepatocellular carcinoma and two with cutaneous melanoma. The purpose of peripheral TCRbeta sequencing was to test whether ivuxolimab changed TCR sequence diversity and led to clonal T-cell expansion. The paper describes the monotherapy dose-escalation part (N ≈ 52 patients) of the phase I trial of ivuxolimab. Intravenous ivuxolimab was administered to patients every 2 weeks at six dose levels: 0.01, 0.1, 0.3, 1.5, 3 and 10 mg/kg. Prior anti-PD-1, anti-PD-L1 or anti-CTLA-4 therapy was permitted, and about two fifths of dose-escalation patients had received checkpoint inhibitors. Of the approximately 50 dose-escalation patients, hepatocellular carcinoma was present in 19, melanoma in some 15, renal cell carcinoma in 9 and head and neck cancer in 9. In the dose-escalation cohort, 70% to 85% of patients were male, and the mean age was roughly 60 years, with a range of about 23 to 90. The full study reports these points: After ivuxolimab, more expanded clones were found on average in CD8+ T cells than in CD4+ T cells. The antigen specificity of the peripheral T cells that underwent clonal expansion was not determined. At doses from 0.1 to 3.0 mg/kg, clonal expansion was seen in both CD4+ and CD8+ blood T cells between baseline and week 6. Low levels of normalized T-cell clonal expansion were also seen in some patients who did not respond. In the 0.1-3.0 mg/kg groups, partial responders had among the lowest normalized peripheral clonal expansion, particularly in CD8+ T cells.

To sequence the TCRbeta CDR3 region, genomic DNA was isolated from the sorted cells. The immunoSEQ Assay was used to sequence the TCRbeta CDR3 regions. The source is immuneACCESS, and TCRdb retained only in-frame sequences with V and J called. Part of the clones is not carried over; for the studies checked, unresolved V genes explain less than half of this, and the remainder is unexplained. The sample table contains under 85,000 clones; only one count was recorded for roughly 86% of them. The ten largest clones add up to 0.7% to 0.9% of the sample. In regard to this clone: Its antigen is not yet known. No base-level quality is on record; no much larger clone is a single base apart.

V is pared back by 8 bases and J by 4 bases, with 14 bases lying between the germline termini. The CDR3 contains 14 residues, cysteine and phenylalanine counted. Only the CDR3 region is kept as DNA, spanning 42 bases read in frame from base 1. For CDR1 and CDR2, the germline V gene lists SNHLY and FYNNEI. Patients with autoimmune disease history or receiving systemic immunosuppression were excluded from the trial. Peripheral blood for TCR sequencing was collected from all dose cohorts at baseline, on cycle 4 day 1, and on cycle 7 day 1. The samples were taken from a phase I, first-in-human, multicenter, open-label dose-escalation trial of ivuxolimab. Adults with locally advanced or metastatic melanoma, renal cell, hepatocellular, or head and neck squamous cell carcinoma were enrolled in the trial. CD4+ and CD8+ T cells were sorted separately from peripheral blood before TCR sequencing.

The receptor comes from an adult with an advanced solid tumor such as melanoma, head and neck, liver or kidney cancer. Recombination linked TRBV2 to TRBJ1-4, with TRBD1 tentatively as D gene (5 bases match). Here the sequenced sample was CD4+ or CD8+ T cells sorted from blood, taken in a trial of the OX40 agonist ivuxolimab. The CDR3: CASVNRQRNEKLFF. The bases are TGTGCCAGCGTCAACCGACAGCGTAATGAAAAACTGTTTTTT.